This T cell receptor (beta chain) was identified during a study of blood T cell repertoires in COVID-19 (dated by TCRdb to the early 2020s). Some background on the complete study: Collaborator samples came from the United States, Italy and Spain and covered acute and convalescent phases of COVID-19. The sample metadata nearly always contained a de-identified subject ID, COVID-19 status, age in years and sex. The repertoires were released in a freely available public database intended as a resource for research on the immune response to SARS-CoV-2. The samples were drawn from the first 160 participants of the ongoing ImmuneRACE study and from about 1,200 subjects provided by 6 global collaborators. Where HLA class I and class II types were available, the types were taken from metadata supplied by the sample provider, not from assay-based typing. Deeply sampled blood TCRbeta repertoires from subjects exposed to, actively infected with, or recovered from COVID-19 were included in the dataset. The material from the prospective study consisted of cDNA or gDNA derived from T cells, B-cell-depleted T cells, or PBMCs. Overall results and qualifications from the work: The amount of clinical and demographic metadata varied by source and participant and was provided uncurated.

The immunoSEQ Assay, a bias-controlled multiplex PCR, was used to amplify TCRbeta CDR3 regions from genomic DNA. The source study handled its data this way. Within the assay, amplification of reference gene primers was used to estimate how many nucleated cells each sample contained. To quantify the absolute abundance of each unique TCRbeta CDR3 rearrangement, sequence reads were collapsed and filtered. For each sample, productive Simpson clonality was calculated as the square root of Simpson's diversity index over productive rearrangements. Held by TCRdb, this immuneACCESS table contains in-frame sequences only and omits some clones. Under half of the omission traces to an unresolved V gene where checked; the cause of the rest is unknown. The D gene and trimming were derived from the DNA, and the V and J assignments and clone size from that table. The sample contains around 290,000 clones, roughly 87% of them found a single time. 0.75% to 1% of the sample is taken by the ten largest.

This clone was detected only once. It has no known antigen specificity. No much larger clonotype is one base removed from it; base qualities were not supplied. Enrolling through a virtual design, the prospective study's participants ranged in age from roughly 18 to 90 years and lived across roughly 24 United States geographic areas. Cohort assignment in the prospective study relied on participant-reported clinical history from a screening survey and a study questionnaire. Recovered participants in ImmuneRACE Cohort 3 were defined by two consecutive negative NP/OP PCR tests, clearance by a healthcare professional, or resolution of symptoms. Mobile phlebotomists in the prospective study collected whole blood, serum and a nasopharyngeal or oropharyngeal swab from every participant. Additional blood draws and questionnaires over a 2-month period could optionally be provided by prospective study participants. Prospective study blood samples were shipped either frozen or at room temperature before DNA extraction.

The CDR3 runs 16 amino acids, cysteine and phenylalanine included. Only CDR3 DNA is held: 48 bases, read in frame from base 1. Per the germline V gene, SGHTA is the CDR1 and FQGTGA is the CDR2. The junction shows trimming of 3 bases on V and 1 base on J, and the gene matches do not reach 6 bases of it. This receptor was obtained from a woman in her 30s who had recovered from COVID-19. Sequencing was done on a sample of PBMCs or T cells enriched from blood (not recorded which). This receptor chain uses TRBV7-3 and TRBJ2-1, with TRBD1 matching 7 junction bases. In nucleotides, the sequence is TGTGCCAGCAGCTTTGGGACAGTCTTATCCTACAATGAGCAGTTCTTC. It translates to CASSFGTVLSYNEQFF.